This T cell receptor beta chain came from a study of blood T cell repertoires in COVID-19. Study-wide context: COVID-19 samples from acute and convalescent phases originated in the United States, Italy and Spain. The cDNA or gDNA used as material had been derived from T cells, B-cell-depleted T cells, or PBMCs.

There are 16 residues in the CDR3. V shed 1 base and J 6 bases; nucleotides not matched to a gene: 6. Per the germline V gene, CDR1 is SGHTA and CDR2 is FQGTGA. Per the original methods: Reference gene primer amplification gave estimated nucleated cell counts. Sequencing used immunoSEQ multiplex PCR; TCRdb keeps in-frame clones, though not all of them. D and trimming were read from the DNA, whereas the V and J calls and clone size are those reported in that table. The sample includes 150,000 to 180,000 clones, about three quarters of them seen just once. V and J are TRBV7-3 and TRBJ2-2; 9 bases line up with TRBD2. The receptor comes from a man older than 75 with acute or convalescent COVID-19. The sample taken for sequencing was peripheral blood. The CDR3 protein is CASSLNGGGAPGELFF. The CDR3 nucleotides are TGTGCCAGCAGCTTAAATGGCGGGGGGGCCCCCGGGGAGCTGTTTTTT.